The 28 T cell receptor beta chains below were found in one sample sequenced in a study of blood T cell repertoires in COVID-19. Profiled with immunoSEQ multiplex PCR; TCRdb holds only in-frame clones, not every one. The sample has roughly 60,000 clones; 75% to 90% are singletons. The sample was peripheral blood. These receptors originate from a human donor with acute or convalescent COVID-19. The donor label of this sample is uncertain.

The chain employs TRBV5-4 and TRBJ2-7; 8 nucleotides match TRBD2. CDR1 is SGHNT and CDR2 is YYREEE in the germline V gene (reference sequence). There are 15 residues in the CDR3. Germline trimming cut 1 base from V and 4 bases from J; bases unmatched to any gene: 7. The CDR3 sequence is CASSLSKAGAYEQYF. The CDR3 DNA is TGTGCCAGCAGCTTGTCAAAAGCGGGAGCTTACGAGCAGTACTTC.

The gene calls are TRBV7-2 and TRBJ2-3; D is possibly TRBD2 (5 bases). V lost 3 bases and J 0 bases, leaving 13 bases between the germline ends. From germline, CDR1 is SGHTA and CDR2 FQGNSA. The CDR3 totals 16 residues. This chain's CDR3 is CASSFSGVPSTDTQYF. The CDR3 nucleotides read TGTGCCAGCAGCTTCTCCGGGGTTCCTAGCACAGATACGCAGTATTTT.

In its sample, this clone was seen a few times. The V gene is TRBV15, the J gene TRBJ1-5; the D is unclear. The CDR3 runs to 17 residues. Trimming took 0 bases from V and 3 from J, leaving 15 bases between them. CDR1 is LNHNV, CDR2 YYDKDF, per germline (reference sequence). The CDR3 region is CATSRDPSSRYNQPQHF. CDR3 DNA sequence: TGTGCCACCAGCAGAGACCCCTCAAGCAGGTACAATCAGCCCCAGCATTTT.

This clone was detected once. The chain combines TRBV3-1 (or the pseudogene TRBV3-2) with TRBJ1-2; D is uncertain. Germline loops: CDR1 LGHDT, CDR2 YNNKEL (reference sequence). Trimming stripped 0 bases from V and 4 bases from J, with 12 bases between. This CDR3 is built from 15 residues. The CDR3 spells CASSQEVLEGYGYTF. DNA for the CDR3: TGTGCCAGCAGCCAAGAAGTGCTAGAGGGCTATGGCTACACCTTC.

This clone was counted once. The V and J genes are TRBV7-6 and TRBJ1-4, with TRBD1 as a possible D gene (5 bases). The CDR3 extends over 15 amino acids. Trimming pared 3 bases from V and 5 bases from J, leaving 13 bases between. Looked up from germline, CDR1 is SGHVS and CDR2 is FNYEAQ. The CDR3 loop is CASSFGAVENEKLFF. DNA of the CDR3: TGTGCCAGCAGCTTTGGGGCAGTCGAGAATGAAAAACTGTTTTTT.

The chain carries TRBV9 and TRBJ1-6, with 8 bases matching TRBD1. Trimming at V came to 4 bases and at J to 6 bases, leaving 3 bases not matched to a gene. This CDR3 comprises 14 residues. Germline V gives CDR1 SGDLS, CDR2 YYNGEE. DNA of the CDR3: TGTGCCAGCAGCTACGGACAGGGTAATTCACCCCTCCACTTT. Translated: CASSYGQGNSPLHF.

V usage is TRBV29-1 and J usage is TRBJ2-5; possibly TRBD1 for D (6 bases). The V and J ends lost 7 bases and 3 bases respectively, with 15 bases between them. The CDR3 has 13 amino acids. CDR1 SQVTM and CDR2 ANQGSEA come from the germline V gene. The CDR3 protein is CSAEEQGKETQYF. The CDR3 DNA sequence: TGCAGCGCTGAGGAGCAGGGGAAAGAGACCCAGTACTTC. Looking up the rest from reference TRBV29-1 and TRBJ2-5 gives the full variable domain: SAVISQKPSRDICQRGTSLTIQCQVDSQVTMMFWYRQQPGQSLTLIATANQGSEATYESGFVIDKFPISRPNLTFSTLTVSNMSPEDSSIYLCSAEEQGKETQYFGPGTRLLVL.

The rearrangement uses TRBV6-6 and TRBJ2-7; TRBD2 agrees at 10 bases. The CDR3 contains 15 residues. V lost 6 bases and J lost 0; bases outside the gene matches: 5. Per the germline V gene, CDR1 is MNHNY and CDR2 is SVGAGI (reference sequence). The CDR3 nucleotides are TGTGCCAGCAGAACACGGACTAGCGGCTCCTACGAGCAGTACTTC. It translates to CASRTRTSGSYEQYF.

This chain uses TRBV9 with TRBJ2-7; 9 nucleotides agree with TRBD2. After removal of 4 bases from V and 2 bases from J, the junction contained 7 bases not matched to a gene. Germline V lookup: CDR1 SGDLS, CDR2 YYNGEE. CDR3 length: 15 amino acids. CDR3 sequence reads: CASSFGTSLTYEQYF. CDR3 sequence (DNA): TGTGCCAGCAGCTTCGGGACTAGCCTTACCTACGAGCAGTACTTC.

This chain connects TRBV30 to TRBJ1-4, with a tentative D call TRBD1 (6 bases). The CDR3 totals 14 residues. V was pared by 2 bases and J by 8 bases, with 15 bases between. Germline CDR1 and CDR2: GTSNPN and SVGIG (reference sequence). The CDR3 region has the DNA TGTGCCTGGAGTACTGGGGGGGCCAGGGAAAAACTGTTTTTT. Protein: CAWSTGGAREKLFF.

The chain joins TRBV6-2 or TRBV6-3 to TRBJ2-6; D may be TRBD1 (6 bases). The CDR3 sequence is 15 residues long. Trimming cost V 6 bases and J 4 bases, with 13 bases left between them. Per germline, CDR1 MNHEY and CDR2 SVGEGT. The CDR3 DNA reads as TGTGCCAGCAGCATTCCCCAGGGGGGGGCCAACGTCCTGACTTTC. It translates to CASSIPQGGANVLTF.

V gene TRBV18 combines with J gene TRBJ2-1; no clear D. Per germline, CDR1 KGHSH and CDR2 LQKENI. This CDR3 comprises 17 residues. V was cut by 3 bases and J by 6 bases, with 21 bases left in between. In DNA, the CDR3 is TGTGCCAGCTCACCCGGGTTGGTGTCCTCCGTCAGCAATGAGCAGTTCTTC. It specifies CASSPGLVSSVSNEQFF.

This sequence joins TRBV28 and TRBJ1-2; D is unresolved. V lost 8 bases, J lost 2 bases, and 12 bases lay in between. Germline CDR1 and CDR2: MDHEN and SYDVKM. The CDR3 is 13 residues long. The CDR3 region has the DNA TGTGCCAGCGCGGCGGGGAGGAACTATGGCTACACCTTC. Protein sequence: CASAAGRNYGYTF.

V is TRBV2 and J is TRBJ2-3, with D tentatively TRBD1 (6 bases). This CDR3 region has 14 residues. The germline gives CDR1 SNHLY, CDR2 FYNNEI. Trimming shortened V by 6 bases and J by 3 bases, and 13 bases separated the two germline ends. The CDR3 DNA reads TGTGCCAGCAGCTGGGGCAGGGGAACAGATACGCAGTATTTT. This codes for CASSWGRGTDTQYF.

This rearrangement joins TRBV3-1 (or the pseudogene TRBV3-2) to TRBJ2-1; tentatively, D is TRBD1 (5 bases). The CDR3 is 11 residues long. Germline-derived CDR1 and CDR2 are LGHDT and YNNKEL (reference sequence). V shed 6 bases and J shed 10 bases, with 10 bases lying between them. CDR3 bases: TGTGCCAGCAGAACGGCAGGGGAGCAGTTCTTC. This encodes CASRTAGEQFF.

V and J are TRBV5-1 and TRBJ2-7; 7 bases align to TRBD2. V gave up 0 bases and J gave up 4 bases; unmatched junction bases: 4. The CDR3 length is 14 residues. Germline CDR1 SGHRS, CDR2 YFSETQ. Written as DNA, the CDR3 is TGCGCCAGCAGCTTGGCCCCCGGGAGGTACGAGCAGTACTTC. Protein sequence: CASSLAPGRYEQYF.

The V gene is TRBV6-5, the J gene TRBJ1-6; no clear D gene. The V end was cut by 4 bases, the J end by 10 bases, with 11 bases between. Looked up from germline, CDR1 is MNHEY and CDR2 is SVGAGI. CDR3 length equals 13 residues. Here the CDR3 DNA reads TGTGCCAGCAGTTCCCTCCGGGGATCACCCCTCCACTTT. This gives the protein CASSSLRGSPLHF.

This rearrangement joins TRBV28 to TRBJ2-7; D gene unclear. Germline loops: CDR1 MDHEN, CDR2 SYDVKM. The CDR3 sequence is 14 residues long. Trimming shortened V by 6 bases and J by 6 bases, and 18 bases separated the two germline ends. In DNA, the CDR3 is TGTGCCAGCAGACTCCTCGAGCGTCTGAGCGAGCAGTACTTC. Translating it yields CASRLLERLSEQYF. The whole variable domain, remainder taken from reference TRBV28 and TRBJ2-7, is DVKVTQSSRYLVKRTGEKVFLECVQDMDHENMFWYRQDPGLGLRLIYFSYDVKMKEKGDIPEGYSVSREKKERFSLILESASTNQTSMYLCASRLLERLSEQYFGPGTRLTVT.

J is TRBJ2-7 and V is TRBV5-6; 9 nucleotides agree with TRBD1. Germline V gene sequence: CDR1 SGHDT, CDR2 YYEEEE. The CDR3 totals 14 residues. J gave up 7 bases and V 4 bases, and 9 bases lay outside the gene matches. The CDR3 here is CASSRDRGLREQYV. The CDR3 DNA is TGTGCCAGCAGCCGCGACAGGGGGTTGCGAGAGCAGTACGTC.

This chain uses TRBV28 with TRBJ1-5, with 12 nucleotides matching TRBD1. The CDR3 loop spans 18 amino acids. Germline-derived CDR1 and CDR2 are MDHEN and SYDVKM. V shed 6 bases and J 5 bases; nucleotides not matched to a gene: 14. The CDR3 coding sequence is TGTGCCAGCAGCATGGCAGGGGGGACAGGGGGCCCGCATCAGCCCCAGCATTTT. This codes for CASSMAGGTGGPHQPQHF.

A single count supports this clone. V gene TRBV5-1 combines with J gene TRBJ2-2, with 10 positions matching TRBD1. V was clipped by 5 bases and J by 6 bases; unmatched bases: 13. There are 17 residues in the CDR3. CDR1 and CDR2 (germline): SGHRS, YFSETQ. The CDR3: CASRPTRQGAKAGELFF. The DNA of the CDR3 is TGCGCCAGCAGACCCACCCGACAGGGGGCAAAGGCCGGGGAGCTGTTTTTT. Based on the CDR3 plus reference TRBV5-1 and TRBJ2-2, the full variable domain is KAGVTQTPRYLIKTRGQQVTLSCSPISGHRSVSWYQQTPGQGLQFLFEYFSETQRNKGNFPGRFSGRQFSNSRSEMNVSTLELGDSALYLCASRPTRQGAKAGELFFGEGSRLTVL.

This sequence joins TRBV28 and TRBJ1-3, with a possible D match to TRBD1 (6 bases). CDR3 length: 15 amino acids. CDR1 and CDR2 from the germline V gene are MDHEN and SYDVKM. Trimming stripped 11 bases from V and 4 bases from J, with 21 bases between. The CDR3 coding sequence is TGTGCCGCCCTGGGCAGGTGGGGGCGGGGAAACACCATATATTTT. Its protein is CAALGRWGRGNTIYF.

CDR3 nucleotide sequence: TGTGCCTGGAGTGTACCCGGGGAGGAGCGCTATGGCTACACCTTC. Translated, it gives CAWSVPGEERYGYTF. V is TRBV30 and J is TRBJ1-2; unclear D gene. This CDR3 has 15 residues. The germline gives CDR1 GTSNPN, CDR2 SVGIG (reference sequence). The V end was cut by 0 bases, the J end by 4 bases, with 15 bases between.

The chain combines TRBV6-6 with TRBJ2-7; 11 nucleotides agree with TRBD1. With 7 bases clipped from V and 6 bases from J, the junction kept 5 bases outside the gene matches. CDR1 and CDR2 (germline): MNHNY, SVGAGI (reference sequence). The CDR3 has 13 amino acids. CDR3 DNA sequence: TGTGCCAGCAATGGACAGGGGGCGGCCGAGCAGTACTTC. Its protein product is CASNGQGAAEQYF.

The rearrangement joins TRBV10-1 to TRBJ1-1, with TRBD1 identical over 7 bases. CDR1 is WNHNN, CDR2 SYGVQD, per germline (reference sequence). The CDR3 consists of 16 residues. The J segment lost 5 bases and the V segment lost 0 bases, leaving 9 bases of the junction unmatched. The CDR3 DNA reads TGCGCCAGCAGTGAGTCGACTTTCACAGGGGATACTGAAGCTTTCTTT. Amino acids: CASSESTFTGDTEAFF.

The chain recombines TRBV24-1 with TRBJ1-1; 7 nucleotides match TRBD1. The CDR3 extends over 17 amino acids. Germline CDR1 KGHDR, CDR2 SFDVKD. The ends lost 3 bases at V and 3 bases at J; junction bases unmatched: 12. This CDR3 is CATSDQKTGSLYTEAFF. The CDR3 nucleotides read TGTGCCACCAGTGATCAGAAGACAGGGTCATTATACACTGAAGCTTTCTTT.

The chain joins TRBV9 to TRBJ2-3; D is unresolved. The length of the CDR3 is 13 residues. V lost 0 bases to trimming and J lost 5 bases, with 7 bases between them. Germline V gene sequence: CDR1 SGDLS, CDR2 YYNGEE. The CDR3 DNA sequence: TGTGCCAGCAGCGTAGCTCAGGAAGATACGCAGTATTTT. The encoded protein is CASSVAQEDTQYF.

The DNA for the CDR3 is TGCAGCGTTGCCAGGGACCAAGAGACCCAGTACTTC. Translated, it gives CSVARDQETQYF. The gene calls are TRBV29-1 and TRBJ2-5; TRBD1 might be the D (5 bases). Germline-derived CDR1 and CDR2 are SQVTM and ANQGSEA. The CDR3 contains 12 residues. Deletions cut 4 bases from V and 0 bases from J, with 6 bases between.